A selection of T cell receptor beta chains follows, all from one sample in a study of blood T cell repertoires in COVID-19. Here immunoSEQ multiplex PCR was the method, and the copy in TCRdb shows in-frame clones only, minus some. The table includes around 300,000 clones, roughly 90% detected once. The specimen was PBMCs or T cells enriched from blood (not recorded which). These receptor sequences come from a woman aged 40 to 50 who had recovered from COVID-19. Both conserved end residues are part of each CDR3. D genes are given only for firm matches. The size of a clone is reported for some rows only, either as once, few or many, or as a class for expanded clones.

d_call	clone_size	v_call	j_call	cdr3_aa	cdr3_nt
TRBD2	.	TRBV5-8	TRBJ2-5	CASSLATSSGGETQYF	TGTGCCAGCAGCTTGGCCACGTCTAGCGGGGGTGAGACCCAGTACTTC
.	.	TRBV29-1	TRBJ1-2	CSDTANYGYTF	TGCAGCGATACAGCAAACTATGGCTACACCTTC
.	.	TRBV30	TRBJ1-5	CAWSKSGNQPQHF	TGTGCCTGGAGTAAGTCGGGCAATCAGCCCCAGCATTTT
.	.	TRBV7-2	TRBJ1-2	CASSSADRYYGYTF	TGTGCCAGCAGCTCCGCCGACAGATACTATGGCTACACCTTC
TRBD1	.	TRBV30	TRBJ1-6	CACSGGPGSPLHF	TGTGCCTGTTCAGGGGGCCCGGGATCACCCCTCCACTTT
.	.	TRBV5-1	TRBJ1-6	CASSLARGGFVLQPLHF	TGCGCCAGCAGCTTGGCCAGGGGAGGGTTTGTGCTTCAGCCCCTCCACTTT
.	.	TRBV19	TRBJ1-2	CASSIQRSPIYGYTF	TGTGCCAGTAGTATTCAGAGGTCGCCCATCTATGGCTACACCTTC
.	once	TRBV5-1	TRBJ1-1	CASRLAPSNTEAFF	TGCGCCAGCAGGTTGGCTCCCTCTAACACTGAAGCTTTCTTT
.	few	TRBV4-2	TRBJ1-5	CASSQDTRTATLPSNQPQHF	TGTGCCAGCAGCCAAGATACTCGGACAGCGACCCTGCCTAGCAATCAGCCCCAGCATTTT
TRBD1	.	TRBV19	TRBJ1-5	CASSIKNRGLSNQPQHF	TGTGCCAGTAGTATAAAGAACAGGGGCCTTAGCAATCAGCCCCAGCATTTT
TRBD2	once	TRBV6-5	TRBJ2-3	CASRTRGDTDTQYF	TGTGCCAGCAGAACTCGGGGGGACACAGATACGCAGTATTTT
.	.	TRBV10-3	TRBJ1-3	CAISDEGALLSGNTIYF	TGTGCCATCAGTGATGAAGGGGCTCTACTCTCTGGAAACACCATATATTTT
.	.	TRBV19	TRBJ1-3	CASISAGRSGNTIYF	TGTGCCAGTATATCCGCGGGACGCTCTGGAAACACCATATATTTT
.	.	TRBV29-1	TRBJ2-3	CSVEPSRDTQYF	TGCAGCGTTGAACCTTCCCGAGATACGCAGTATTTT
.	.	TRBV12-5	TRBJ1-5	CASGQNSNQPQHF	TGTGCTAGTGGTCAAAATAGCAATCAGCCCCAGCATTTT
.	.	TRBV9	TRBJ1-5	CASSKIDSERNQPQHF	TGTGCCAGCAGCAAAATTGACTCCGAACGGAATCAGCCCCAGCATTTT
TRBD1	.	TRBV2	TRBJ1-5	CASRGQGRNQPQHF	TGTGCCAGCAGGGGACAGGGCCGCAATCAGCCCCAGCATTTT
.	.	TRBV2	TRBJ1-3	CASSAQVASGNTIYF	TGTGCCAGCAGTGCACAGGTCGCCTCTGGAAACACCATATATTTT
TRBD1	.	TRBV5-1	TRBJ2-3	CASSTGQGTDTQYF	TGCGCCAGCAGCACCGGACAGGGAACAGATACGCAGTATTTT
.	once	TRBV11-3	TRBJ2-1	CASRDGASRGEQFF	TGTGCCAGCAGGGACGGAGCCTCAAGGGGTGAGCAGTTCTTC
.	.	TRBV19	TRBJ2-7	CASKRGWSSGEQYF	TGTGCCAGTAAAAGGGGCTGGAGTTCAGGAGAGCAGTACTTC
.	.	TRBV7-3	TRBJ1-1	CASSPDSNGVNTEAFF	TGTGCCAGCAGCCCGGACAGTAACGGTGTGAACACTGAAGCTTTCTTT
TRBD2	.	TRBV29-1	TRBJ2-1	CSVSGTRSDEQFF	TGCAGCGTTTCCGGGACTAGGAGTGATGAGCAGTTCTTC
.	.	TRBV9	TRBJ1-4	CASSVDGWSNEKLFF	TGTGCCAGCAGCGTAGACGGGTGGTCTAATGAAAAACTGTTTTTT
.	.	TRBV3-1/TRBV3-2	TRBJ1-5	CASSQDAGNQPQHF	TGTGCCAGCAGCCAAGATGCGGGCAATCAGCCCCAGCATTTT
.	.	TRBV5-6	TRBJ2-7	CASSLVQATYEQYF	TGTGCCAGCAGCTTGGTACAGGCAACCTACGAGCAGTACTTC
.	.	TRBV11-2	TRBJ2-7	CASSPREVIPREQYF	TGTGCCAGCAGCCCCAGGGAGGTGATCCCTCGCGAGCAGTACTTC
TRBD1	.	TRBV18	TRBJ1-2	CASSPVTGGPYNYGYTF	TGTGCCAGCTCACCGGTAACAGGGGGTCCCTACAACTATGGCTACACCTTC
.	.	TRBV5-5	TRBJ2-1	CASSMGTSSYNEQFF	TGTGCCAGCAGCATGGGAACCAGCTCCTACAATGAGCAGTTCTTC
.	.	TRBV3-1/TRBV3-2	TRBJ1-1	CASSQTYDRRTEAFF	TGTGCCAGCAGCCAAACGTACGACAGGCGAACTGAAGCTTTCTTT
.	.	TRBV2	TRBJ2-7	CASSDSAYEQYF	TGTGCCAGCAGTGACAGCGCCTACGAGCAGTACTTC
.	.	TRBV6-2/TRBV6-3	TRBJ2-2	CASSPLGGAFSRELFF	TGTGCCAGCAGTCCACTTGGGGGGGCCTTTTCTAGGGAGCTGTTTTTT
.	.	TRBV7-9	TRBJ1-2	CASADSRDYGYTF	TGTGCCAGCGCGGACAGCCGAGACTATGGCTACACCTTC
.	.	TRBV18	TRBJ1-5	CASSPGGSNQPQHF	TGTGCCAGCTCACCGGGGGGGTCCAATCAGCCCCAGCATTTT
TRBD1	.	TRBV7-9	TRBJ2-1	CASSFSQGANNEQFF	TGTGCCAGCAGCTTTAGCCAGGGGGCTAATAATGAGCAGTTCTTC
TRBD1	.	TRBV18	TRBJ1-6	CASSFDRGIGSPLHF	TGTGCCAGCTCATTCGACAGGGGGATAGGTTCACCCCTCCACTTT
.	.	TRBV2	TRBJ1-1	CASSDEGFTNTEAFF	TGTGCCAGCAGTGATGAGGGTTTTACGAACACTGAAGCTTTCTTT
.	.	TRBV19	TRBJ1-3	CASSRQQSSGNTIYF	TGTGCCAGTAGCAGACAGCAAAGCTCTGGAAACACCATATATTTT
TRBD2	.	TRBV3-1/TRBV3-2	TRBJ2-7	CASSQVVSAGGASYEQYF	TGTGCCAGCAGCCAAGTCGTTAGCGCGGGAGGGGCCTCCTACGAGCAGTACTTC
TRBD1	.	TRBV7-6	TRBJ1-1	CASSFMTGLTEAFF	TGTGCCAGCAGCTTTATGACAGGGTTGACTGAAGCTTTCTTT
TRBD2	.	TRBV27	TRBJ2-7	CASSLLAGGSYEQYF	TGTGCCAGCAGTTTACTAGCGGGTGGCTCCTACGAGCAGTACTTC
.	.	TRBV3-1/TRBV3-2	TRBJ2-1	CASSQVQNEQFF	TGTGCCAGCAGCCAAGTCCAAAATGAGCAGTTCTTC
.	few	TRBV7-2	TRBJ2-1	CASSKDYSSSEQFF	TGTGCCAGCAGTAAGGACTACTCGTCGAGTGAGCAGTTCTTC
.	.	TRBV7-3	TRBJ2-2	CASSLGIAVGVGELFF	TGTGCCAGCAGCTTAGGGATAGCGGTTGGGGTCGGGGAGCTGTTTTTT
.	.	TRBV5-1	TRBJ2-7	CASSPLAHNVEQYF	TGCGCCAGCAGCCCGCTAGCTCATAACGTCGAGCAGTACTTC
.	.	TRBV4-2	TRBJ1-6	CASSQGGELSSYNSPLHF	TGTGCCAGCAGCCAAGGCGGGGAGTTGAGCTCCTATAATTCACCCCTCCACTTT
.	.	TRBV13	TRBJ1-3	CASSLSGSGNTIYF	TGTGCCAGCAGCTTAAGCGGCTCTGGAAACACCATATATTTT
TRBD2	.	TRBV6-5	TRBJ2-3	CASSYPLAGTDTQYF	TGTGCCAGCAGTTACCCCCTAGCGGGCACAGATACGCAGTATTTT
.	once	TRBV3-1/TRBV3-2	TRBJ1-6	CASSQDRGGNSPLHF	TGTGCCAGCAGCCAAGATCGGGGTGGGAATTCACCCCTCCACTTT
.	.	TRBV11-2	TRBJ2-7	CASSFSPRANKQYF	TGTGCCAGCAGCTTTTCGCCCAGGGCCAACAAGCAGTACTTC
.	few	TRBV7-2	TRBJ1-1	CASSLNFGNTEAFF	TGTGCCAGCAGCTTAAATTTCGGGAACACTGAAGCTTTCTTT
TRBD2	.	TRBV14	TRBJ2-7	CGVSPSHAGGSGYEQYF	TGTGGAGTCTCCCCAAGTCATGCGGGAGGGAGCGGCTACGAGCAGTACTTC
.	.	TRBV3-1/TRBV3-2	TRBJ1-1	CASSRDSVNTEAFF	TGTGCCAGCAGCCGGGACTCTGTGAACACTGAAGCTTTCTTT
.	.	TRBV7-2	TRBJ2-1	CASSLVAAYNEQFF	TGTGCCAGCAGCTTAGTAGCTGCCTACAATGAGCAGTTCTTC
TRBD1	.	TRBV30	TRBJ1-5	CAWGPGQGRSYNQPQHF	TGTGCCTGGGGACCGGGACAGGGGAGATCCTATAATCAGCCCCAGCATTTT
.	.	TRBV15	TRBJ2-7	CATSRDLVESYEQYF	TGTGCCACCAGCAGAGATCTAGTAGAGTCCTACGAGCAGTACTTC
TRBD2	.	TRBV4-2	TRBJ2-5	CASSQDQAGGLRAETQYF	TGTGCCAGCAGCCAAGATCAAGCGGGGGGGCTTCGGGCGGAGACCCAGTACTTC
.	.	TRBV27	TRBJ1-2	CASSFWRQAHPGGYTF	TGTGCCAGCAGTTTTTGGAGACAGGCCCACCCTGGAGGCTACACCTTC
.	.	TRBV5-1	TRBJ1-1	CASSLGGMNTEAFF	TGCGCCAGCAGCTTGGGCGGAATGAACACTGAAGCTTTCTTT